This T cell receptor (beta chain) was sequenced for a study of T cell repertoires in cytomegalovirus infection. This clonotype has only a few counts. The CDR3 extends over 14 amino acids. With 6 bases clipped from V and 2 bases from J, the junction kept 6 bases outside the gene matches. Germline V gene sequence: CDR1 SNHLY, CDR2 FYNNEI. TCRdb reprocessed the reads with MiXCR, giving one entry per CDR3 protein. Here the sample spans fewer than 550,000 distinct CDR3 sequences, about a third being singletons. The V gene is TRBV2, the J gene TRBJ2-5; 7 bases agree with TRBD1. Sequencing input: PBMCs. The TCR was taken from a human donor in good health (CMV status not recorded). Some clones in this sample may be carry-over from other donors' samples. This CDR3 is CASSRQGWQETQYF. In DNA form, the CDR3 reads TGTGCCAGCAGCAGACAGGGATGGCAAGAGACCCAGTACTTC.